This entry is about one T cell receptor (beta chain). Its antigen remains unidentified. This sample was taken from a study of cytomegalovirus exposure and HLA in healthy donors. In the study overall: An analysis done earlier identified about 120 million unique TCR beta sequences from about 179 million T cells.

With V trimmed by 8 bases and J by 0 bases, 3 bases remained unmatched. The CDR3 runs to 14 residues. The germline V gene encodes CDR1 ENHRY and CDR2 SYGVKD. PCR was performed using 60 Vbeta and 13 Jbeta primers. The data were produced by immunoSEQ multiplex PCR, yet TCRdb's version contains in-frame clones alone and is incomplete. The table includes about 210,000 clones, more than 70% detected once. Findings and caveats of the study: Indistinguishable V segments such as TRBV6-2 and TRBV6-3 were excluded.

The sequenced sample was PBMCs. This chain joins TRBV10-3 and TRBJ2-2; 7 nucleotides agree with TRBD1. This clonotype was sampled from a boy aged 5-17 years in good health and CMV-seronegative. The CDR3 DNA follows: TGTGCCATCCAAACAGGGGCGAACACCGGGGAGCTGTTTTTT. Translated, it gives CAIQTGANTGELFF.